This T cell receptor beta chain emerged from a study of blood T cells in healthy people across ages. Whole-study results and caveats: Diversity estimates drawn from one million T cells were deemed underestimates.

A J-beta primer mix and a sample-barcoded 5' primer were used in a second PCR of roughly 7 to 12 cycles. TCRdb re-called the 5' RACE reads through MiXCR, storing one row per CDR3 protein. The sample records 1.5 million to 2 million distinct CDR3 sequences, 34% being singletons. About this clonotype: Its target is unknown. One end of the junction fails to match germline, which may point to a read error.

Germline CDR1 MDHEN, CDR2 SYDVKM. There are 15 residues in the CDR3. This chain uses TRBV28 with TRBJ2-2; D is perhaps TRBD2 (6 bases). The source is a woman aged 30 to 39 in good health. What was sequenced was blood. CDR3 sequence (DNA): TGCGTCAGCGGCGCGCGGGGAGCTGGCACCGGGGAGCTGTTTTTT. Protein sequence: CVSGARGAGTGELFF.